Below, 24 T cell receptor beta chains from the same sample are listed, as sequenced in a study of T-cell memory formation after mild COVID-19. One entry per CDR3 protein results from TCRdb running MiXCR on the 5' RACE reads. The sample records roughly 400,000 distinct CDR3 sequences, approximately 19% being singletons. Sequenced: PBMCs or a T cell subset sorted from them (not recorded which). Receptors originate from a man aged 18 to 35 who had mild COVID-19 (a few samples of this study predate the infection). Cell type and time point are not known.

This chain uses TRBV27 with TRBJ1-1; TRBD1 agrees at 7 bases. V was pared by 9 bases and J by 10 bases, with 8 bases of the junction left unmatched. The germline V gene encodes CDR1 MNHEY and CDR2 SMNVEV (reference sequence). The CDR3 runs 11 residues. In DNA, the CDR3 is TGTGCCAGGACCAGACCAGGGGGAGCTTTCTTT. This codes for CARTRPGGAFF.

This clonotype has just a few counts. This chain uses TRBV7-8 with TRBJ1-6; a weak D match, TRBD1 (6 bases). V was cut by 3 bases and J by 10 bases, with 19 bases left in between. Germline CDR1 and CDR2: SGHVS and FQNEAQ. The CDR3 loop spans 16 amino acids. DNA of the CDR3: TGTGCCAGCAGCTTCGATCGTGGGGGGGCAAGGTCACCCCTCCACTTT. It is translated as CASSFDRGGARSPLHF.

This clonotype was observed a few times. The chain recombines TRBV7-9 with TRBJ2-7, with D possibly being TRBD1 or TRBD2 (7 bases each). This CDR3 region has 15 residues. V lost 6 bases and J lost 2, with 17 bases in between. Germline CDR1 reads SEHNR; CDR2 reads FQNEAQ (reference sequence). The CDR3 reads CASRPSSGGAYEQYF. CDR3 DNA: TGTGCCAGCAGGCCGTCGTCAGGGGGGGCCTACGAGCAGTACTTC.

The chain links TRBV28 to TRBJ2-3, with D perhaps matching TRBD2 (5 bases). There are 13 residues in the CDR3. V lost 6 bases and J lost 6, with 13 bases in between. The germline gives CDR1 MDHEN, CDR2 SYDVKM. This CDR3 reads CASSPPPGDTQYF. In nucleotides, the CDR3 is TGTGCCAGCAGCCCTCCCCCGGGGGATACGCAGTATTTT.

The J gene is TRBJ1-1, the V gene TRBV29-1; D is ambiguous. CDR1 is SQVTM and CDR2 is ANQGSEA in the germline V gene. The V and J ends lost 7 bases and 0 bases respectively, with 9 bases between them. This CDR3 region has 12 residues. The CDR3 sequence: CSGRRVNTEAFF. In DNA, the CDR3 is TGCAGCGGCAGGAGAGTGAACACTGAAGCTTTCTTT.

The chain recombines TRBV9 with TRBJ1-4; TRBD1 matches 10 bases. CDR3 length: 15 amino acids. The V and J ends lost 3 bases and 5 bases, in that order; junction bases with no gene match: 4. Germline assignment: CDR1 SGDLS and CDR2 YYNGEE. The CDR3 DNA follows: TGTGCCAGCAGCGATTCGACAGGGGGCAATGAAAAACTGTTTTTT. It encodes CASSDSTGGNEKLFF.

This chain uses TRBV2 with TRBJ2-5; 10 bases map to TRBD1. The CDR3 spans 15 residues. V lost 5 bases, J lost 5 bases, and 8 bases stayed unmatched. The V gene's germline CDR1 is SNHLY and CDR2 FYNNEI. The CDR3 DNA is TGTGCCAGCAGTAAGGACAGGGGGAGTCAGGAGACCCAGTACTTC. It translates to CASSKDRGSQETQYF.

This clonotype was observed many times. The CDR3 protein is CASSLTGPGELFF. In DNA, the CDR3 is TGTGCCAGCTCACTTACAGGTCCCGGGGAGCTGTTTTTT. The chain is built from TRBV18 and TRBJ2-2; D possibly corresponds to TRBD1 (5 bases). CDR3 length: 13 amino acids. V gave up 4 bases and J gave up 6 bases, with 9 bases separating them. The germline CDR1 and CDR2 sequences are KGHSH and LQKENI.

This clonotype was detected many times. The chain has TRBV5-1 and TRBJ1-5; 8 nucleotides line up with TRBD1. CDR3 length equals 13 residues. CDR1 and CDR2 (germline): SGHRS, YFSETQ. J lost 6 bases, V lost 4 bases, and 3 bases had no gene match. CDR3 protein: CASSIQGGQPQHF. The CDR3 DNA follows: TGCGCCAGCAGCATACAGGGGGGTCAGCCCCAGCATTTT.

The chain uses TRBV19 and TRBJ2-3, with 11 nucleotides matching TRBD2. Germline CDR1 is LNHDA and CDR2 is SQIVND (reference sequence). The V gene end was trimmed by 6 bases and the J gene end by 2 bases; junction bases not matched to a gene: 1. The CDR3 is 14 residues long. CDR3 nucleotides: TGTGCCAGTAGACTAGCGGGGGCCACAGATACGCAGTATTTT. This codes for CASRLAGATDTQYF.

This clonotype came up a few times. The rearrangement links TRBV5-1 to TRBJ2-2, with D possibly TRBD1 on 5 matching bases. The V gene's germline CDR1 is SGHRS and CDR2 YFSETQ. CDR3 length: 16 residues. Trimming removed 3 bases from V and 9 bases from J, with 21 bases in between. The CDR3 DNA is TGCGCCAGCAGCTCACGTTTCTCGTCCCAGGGAAGGGAGCTGTTTTTT. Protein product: CASSSRFSSQGRELFF.

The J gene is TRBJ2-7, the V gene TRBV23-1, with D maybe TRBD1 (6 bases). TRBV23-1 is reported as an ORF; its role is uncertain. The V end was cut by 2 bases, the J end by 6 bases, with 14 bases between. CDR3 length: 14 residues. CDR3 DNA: TGCGCCAGCAGTCAACGGTACAGGGTCTCCGAGCAGTACGTC. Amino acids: CASSQRYRVSEQYV.

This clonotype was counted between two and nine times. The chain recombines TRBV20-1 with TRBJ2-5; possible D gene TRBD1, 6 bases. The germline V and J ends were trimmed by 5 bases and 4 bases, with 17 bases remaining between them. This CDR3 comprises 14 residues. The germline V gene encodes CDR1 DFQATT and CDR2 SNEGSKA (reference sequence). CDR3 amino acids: CSAPDRRRGETQYF. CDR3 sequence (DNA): TGCAGTGCTCCGGACCGGCGCAGGGGAGAGACCCAGTACTTC.

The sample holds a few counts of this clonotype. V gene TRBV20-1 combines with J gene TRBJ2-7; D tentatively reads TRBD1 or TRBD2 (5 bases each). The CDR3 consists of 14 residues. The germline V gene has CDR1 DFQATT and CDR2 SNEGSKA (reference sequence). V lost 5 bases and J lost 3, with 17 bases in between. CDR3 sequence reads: CSAASGTVDYEQYF. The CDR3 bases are TGCAGTGCTGCATCCGGGACGGTAGACTACGAGCAGTACTTC.

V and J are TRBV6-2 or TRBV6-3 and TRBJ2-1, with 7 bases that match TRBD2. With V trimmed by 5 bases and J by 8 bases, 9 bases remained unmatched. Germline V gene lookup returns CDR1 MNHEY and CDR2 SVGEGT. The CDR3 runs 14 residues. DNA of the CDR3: TGTGCCAGCAGTCCCAGGGAGGGTCCCGATGAGCAGTTCTTC. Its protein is CASSPREGPDEQFF.

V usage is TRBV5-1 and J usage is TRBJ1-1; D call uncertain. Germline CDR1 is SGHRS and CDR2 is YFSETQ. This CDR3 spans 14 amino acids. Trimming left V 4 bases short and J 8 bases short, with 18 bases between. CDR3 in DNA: TGCGCCAGCAGCCCGGAATGGGGTGGGCCCGAAGCTTTCTTT. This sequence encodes CASSPEWGGPEAFF. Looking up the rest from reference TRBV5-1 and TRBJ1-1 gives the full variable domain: KAGVTQTPRYLIKTRGQQVTLSCSPISGHRSVSWYQQTPGQGLQFLFEYFSETQRNKGNFPGRFSGRQFSNSRSEMNVSTLELGDSALYLCASSPEWGGPEAFFGQGTRLTVV.

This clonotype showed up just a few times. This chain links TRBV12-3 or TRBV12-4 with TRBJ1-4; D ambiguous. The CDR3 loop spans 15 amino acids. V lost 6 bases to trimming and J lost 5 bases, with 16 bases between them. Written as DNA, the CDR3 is TGTGCCAGCAGCTTACCCGGAGGGCTCAATGAAAAACTGTTTTTT. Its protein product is CASSLPGGLNEKLFF.

The CDR3 reads CASSHRLRYSNQPQHF. In DNA form, the CDR3 reads TGTGCCAGCAGCCACAGACTGAGATATAGCAATCAGCCCCAGCATTTT. V gene TRBV14 combines with J gene TRBJ1-5, with D uncertain. Trimming stripped 3 bases from V and 0 bases from J, with 12 bases between. Germline V lookup: CDR1 SGHDN, CDR2 FVKESK. There are 16 residues in the CDR3.

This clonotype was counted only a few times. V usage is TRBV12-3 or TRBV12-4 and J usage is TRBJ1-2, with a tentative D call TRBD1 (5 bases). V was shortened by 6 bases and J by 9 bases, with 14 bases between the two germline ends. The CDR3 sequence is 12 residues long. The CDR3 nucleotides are TGTGCCAGCAGCCCCTCAGGGTTAAGCTACACCTTC. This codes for CASSPSGLSYTF.

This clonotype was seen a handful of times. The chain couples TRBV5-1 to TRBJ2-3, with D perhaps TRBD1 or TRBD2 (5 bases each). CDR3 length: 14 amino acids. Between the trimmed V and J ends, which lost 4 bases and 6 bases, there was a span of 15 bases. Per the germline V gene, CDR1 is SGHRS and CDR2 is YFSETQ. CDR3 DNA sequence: TGCGCCAGCAGCGGAACCCCGGGGCGCGATACGCAGTATTTT. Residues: CASSGTPGRDTQYF.

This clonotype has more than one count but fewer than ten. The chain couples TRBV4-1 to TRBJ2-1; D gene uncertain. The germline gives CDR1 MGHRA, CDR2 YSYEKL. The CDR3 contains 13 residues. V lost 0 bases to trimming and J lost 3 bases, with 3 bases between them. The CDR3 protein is CASSQDDYNEQFF. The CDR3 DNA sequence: TGCGCCAGCAGCCAAGATGACTACAATGAGCAGTTCTTC.

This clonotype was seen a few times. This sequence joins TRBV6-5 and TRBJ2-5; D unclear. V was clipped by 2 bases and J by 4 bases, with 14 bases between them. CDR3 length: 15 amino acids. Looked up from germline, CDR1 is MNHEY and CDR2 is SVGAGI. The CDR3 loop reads CASSYNSPFTETQYF. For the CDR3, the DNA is TGTGCCAGCAGTTACAACTCTCCCTTCACAGAGACCCAGTACTTC.

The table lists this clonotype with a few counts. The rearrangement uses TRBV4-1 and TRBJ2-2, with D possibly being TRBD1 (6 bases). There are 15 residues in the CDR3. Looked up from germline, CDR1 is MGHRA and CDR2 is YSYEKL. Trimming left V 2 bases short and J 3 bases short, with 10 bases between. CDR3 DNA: TGCGCCAGCAGCCAAACTCAGGGGTACACCGGGGAGCTGTTTTTT. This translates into CASSQTQGYTGELFF.

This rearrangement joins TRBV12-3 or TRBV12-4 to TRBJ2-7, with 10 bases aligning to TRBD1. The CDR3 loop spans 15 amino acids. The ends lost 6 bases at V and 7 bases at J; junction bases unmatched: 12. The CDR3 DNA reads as TGTGCCAGCAGGTTATCGGGACAGGGGCTGAGGGAGCAGTACTTC. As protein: CASRLSGQGLREQYF.